These T cell receptor beta chains were read from a single sample in a study of technical replicates of blood from a few donors. Here immunoSEQ multiplex PCR was the method, and the copy in TCRdb shows in-frame clones only, minus some. The data hold tens of thousands of clones, with 95% to 98% observed a single time. Sequenced material: T cells isolated from PBMCs. The receptors here all came from a human donor in good health. Both conserved end residues are part of each CDR3. D genes are given only for firm matches.

TRBV6-1	.	CASSEALGQGTSYEQYF
TRBV6-5	TRBD1	CASSYSGTGPQYF
TRBV29-1	TRBD1	CSVEDAGTAYGYTF
TRBV11-2	.	CASSPTYGVPDEQYF
TRBV4-1	.	CASSQDPGHFYEQYF
TRBV11-1	.	CASSLDLYQETQYF
TRBV25-1	TRBD1	CASSPRQGRDQETQYF
TRBV28	TRBD2	CASISGLAETSWKLFF
TRBV28	.	CASSFTPRENTEAFF
TRBV19	TRBD2	CASSIEGGPLNEQFF
TRBV29-1	TRBD2	CSVGGGFVNSYEQYF
TRBV4-1	.	CASSQGGWTDYGYTF
TRBV9	.	CASSVAPGIGEKLFF
TRBV14	TRBD2	CASSQALAGRYEQYF
TRBV6-1	.	CASTPTRLEAFF
TRBV5-4	.	CASSLGELSTDTQYF
TRBV6-1	.	CASSETGYTYNEQFF
TRBV7-8	TRBD1	CASSSLPRTGGNYGYTF
TRBV4-3	.	CASSQDQGTDTQYF
TRBV4-1	TRBD2	CASSQGIAGGPWLATQYF
TRBV4-3	TRBD1	CASSTLDRGVYEQYF
TRBV28	TRBD2	CASSPPLAGDDSDTQYF
TRBV7-8	.	CASSIPNTGPSFNEQFF
TRBV15	TRBD2	CATSREPGLAGNEQFF
TRBV25-1	.	CASSELGPTNEKLFF
TRBV9	TRBD1	CASSPTRQGPNTGELFF
TRBV19	TRBD2	CASSPGLAGGYRVYEQYF
TRBV7-8	.	CASSLAGGGFSSNQPQHF
TRBV25-1	TRBD2	CASPSGRETSYEQYF
TRBV11-3	TRBD1	CASSLDLWDREGVNTEAFF
TRBV15	.	CATSITGKVQYF
TRBV7-3	TRBD1	CASSLIATGEAFF
TRBV5-1	TRBD1	CASSDPGQGTYEQYF
TRBV4-1	TRBD2	CASRPRLAADTQYF
TRBV5-1	.	CASSYSGVSSYEQYF
TRBV7-2	.	CASSLAGSGGYTF
TRBV30	TRBD1	CAWSVGGGSYEQYF
TRBV9	.	CASSAPGSYEQYF
TRBV6-1	.	CASSVGSAIYSNQPQHF
TRBV9	TRBD2	CASSDSGSPYNEQFF
TRBV28	.	CASSLYRGSDTQYF
TRBV15	.	CATSRGSGQGITGELFF
TRBV4-1	.	CASSQDLPSTRNEQFF
TRBV5-1	.	CASSLYGGPTYEQYF